This T cell receptor (beta chain) was sequenced during a study of blood T cell repertoires in COVID-19. CDR3 length: 15 amino acids. CDR1 SGHAT and CDR2 FQNNGV come from the germline V gene. The V and J ends lost 5 bases and 2 bases, in that order; junction bases with no gene match: 7. This table comes from immunoSEQ multiplex PCR, and its TCRdb copy is limited to in-frame clones, with some not included. The repertoire holds over 250,000 clones, with around 83% as singletons. The sample taken for sequencing was PBMCs or T cells enriched from blood (not recorded which). The sequence came from a man between 35 and 55 years old who had been exposed to COVID-19. The chain employs TRBV11-2 and TRBJ2-7, with 9 bases fitting TRBD1. The CDR3 loop reads CASSPTGGLPYEQYF. As DNA, the CDR3 is TGTGCCAGCAGCCCCACAGGGGGCCTCCCCTACGAGCAGTACTTC.